This T cell receptor beta chain was sequenced in a study of cytomegalovirus exposure and HLA in healthy donors. This clone was detected a few times. Its antigen remains unknown. Germline V gene data show CDR1 as MGHRA and CDR2 as YSYEKL. This CDR3 comprises 22 residues. Trimming at V came to 0 bases and at J to 1 base, leaving 14 bases not matched to a gene. The PCR employed 60 Vbeta primers together with 13 Jbeta primers. Profiling relied on immunoSEQ multiplex PCR, and the TCRdb table lists in-frame clones only, not all of them. The profile shows approximately 99,000 clones, 73% of them singletons. Study-level findings and limits: Roughly uniform sequencing depth across donors was assumed, possibly incorrectly.

This sequence originates from a man aged 35-49 years in good health and CMV-seronegative. Sequenced input: PBMCs. The chain couples TRBV4-1 to TRBJ2-3; 15 bases map to TRBD2. Here the CDR3 DNA reads TGCGCCAGCAGCCAAGACATGCGCCCGGGACTAGCGGGGGGCCATCGCACAGATACGCAGTATTTT. Translating it yields CASSQDMRPGLAGGHRTDTQYF.